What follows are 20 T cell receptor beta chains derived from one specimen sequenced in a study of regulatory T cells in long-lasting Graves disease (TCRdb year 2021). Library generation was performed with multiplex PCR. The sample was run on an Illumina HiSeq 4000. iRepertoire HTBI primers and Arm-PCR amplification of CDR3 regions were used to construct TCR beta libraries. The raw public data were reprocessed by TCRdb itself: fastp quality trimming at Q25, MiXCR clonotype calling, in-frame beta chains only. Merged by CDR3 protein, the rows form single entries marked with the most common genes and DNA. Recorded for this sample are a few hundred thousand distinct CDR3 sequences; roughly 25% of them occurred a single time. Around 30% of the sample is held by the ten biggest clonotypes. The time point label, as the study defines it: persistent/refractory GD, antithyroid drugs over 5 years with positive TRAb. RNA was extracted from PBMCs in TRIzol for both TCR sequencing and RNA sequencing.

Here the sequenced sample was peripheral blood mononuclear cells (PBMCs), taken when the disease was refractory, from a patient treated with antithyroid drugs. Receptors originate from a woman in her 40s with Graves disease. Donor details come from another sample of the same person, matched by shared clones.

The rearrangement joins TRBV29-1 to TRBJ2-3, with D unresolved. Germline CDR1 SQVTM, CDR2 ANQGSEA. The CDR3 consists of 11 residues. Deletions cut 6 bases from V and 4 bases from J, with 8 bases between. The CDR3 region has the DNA TGCAGCGTCACAAGCTCAGATACGCAGTATTTT. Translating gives CSVTSSDTQYF.

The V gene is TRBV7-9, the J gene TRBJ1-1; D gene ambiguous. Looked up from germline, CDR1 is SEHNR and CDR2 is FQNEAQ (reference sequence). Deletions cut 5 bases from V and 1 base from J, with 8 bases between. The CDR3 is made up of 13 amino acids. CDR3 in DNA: TGTGCCAGCAGCACCCGGAGGAACACTGAAGCTTTCTTT. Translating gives CASSTRRNTEAFF.

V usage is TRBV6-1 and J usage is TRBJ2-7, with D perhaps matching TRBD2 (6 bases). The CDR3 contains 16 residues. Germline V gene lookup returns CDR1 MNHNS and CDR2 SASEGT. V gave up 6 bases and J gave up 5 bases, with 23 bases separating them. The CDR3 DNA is TGTGCCAGCAGACCCGTAGGGGACGGGGGTTCGAACGAGCAGTACTTC. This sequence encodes CASRPVGDGGSNEQYF.

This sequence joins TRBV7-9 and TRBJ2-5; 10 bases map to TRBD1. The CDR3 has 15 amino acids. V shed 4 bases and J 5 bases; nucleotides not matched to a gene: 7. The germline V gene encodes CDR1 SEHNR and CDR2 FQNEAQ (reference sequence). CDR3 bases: TGTGCCAGCAGCTCCACGGGACAGGGGCGCGAGACCCAGTACTTC. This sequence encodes CASSSTGQGRETQYF.

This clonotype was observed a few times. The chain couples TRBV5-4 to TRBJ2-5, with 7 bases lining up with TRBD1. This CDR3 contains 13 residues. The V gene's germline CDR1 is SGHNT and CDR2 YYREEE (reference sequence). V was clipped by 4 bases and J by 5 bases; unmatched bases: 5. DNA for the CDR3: TGTGCCAGCAGCCCGACAGGGTTTGAGACCCAGTACTTC. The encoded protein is CASSPTGFETQYF.

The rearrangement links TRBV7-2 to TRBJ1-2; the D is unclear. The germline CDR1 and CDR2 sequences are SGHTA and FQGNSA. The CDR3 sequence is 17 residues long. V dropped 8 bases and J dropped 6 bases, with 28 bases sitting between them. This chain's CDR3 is CASGKPQWAFHGDGYTF. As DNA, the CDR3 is TGTGCCAGCGGGAAGCCCCAGTGGGCGTTTCATGGGGATGGCTACACCTTC.

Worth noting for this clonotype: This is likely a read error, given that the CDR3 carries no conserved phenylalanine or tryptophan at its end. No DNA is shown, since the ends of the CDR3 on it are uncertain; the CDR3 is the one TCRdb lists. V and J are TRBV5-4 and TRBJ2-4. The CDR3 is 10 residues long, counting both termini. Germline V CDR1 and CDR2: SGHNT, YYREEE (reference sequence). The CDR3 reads CASSLAFHHL.

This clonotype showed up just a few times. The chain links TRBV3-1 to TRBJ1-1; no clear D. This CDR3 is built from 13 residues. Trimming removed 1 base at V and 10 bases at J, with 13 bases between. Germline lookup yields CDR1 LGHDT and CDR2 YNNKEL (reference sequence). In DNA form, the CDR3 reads TGTGCCAGCAGCCAAGGCGGGGTCAGTACAGCTTTCTTT. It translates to CASSQGGVSTAFF. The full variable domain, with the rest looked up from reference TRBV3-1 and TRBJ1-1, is DTAVSQTPKYLVTQMGNDKSIKCEQNLGHDTMYWYKQDSKKFLKIMFSYNNKELIINETVPNRFSPKSPDKAHLNLHINSLELGDSAVYFCASSQGGVSTAFFGQGTRLTVV.

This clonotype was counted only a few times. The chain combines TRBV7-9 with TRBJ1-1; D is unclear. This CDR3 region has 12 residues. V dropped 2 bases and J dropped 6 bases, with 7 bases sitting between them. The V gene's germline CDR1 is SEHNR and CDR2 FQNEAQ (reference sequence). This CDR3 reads CASSLNVAEAFF. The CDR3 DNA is TGTGCCAGCAGCTTAAACGTTGCTGAAGCTTTCTTT.

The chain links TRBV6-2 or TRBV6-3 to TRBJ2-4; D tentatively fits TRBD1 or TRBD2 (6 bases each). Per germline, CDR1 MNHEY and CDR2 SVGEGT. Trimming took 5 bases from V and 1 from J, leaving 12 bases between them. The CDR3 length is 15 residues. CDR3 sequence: CASSKMGGAKNIQYF. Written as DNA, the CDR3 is TGTGCCAGCAGTAAAATGGGGGGCGCCAAAAACATTCAGTACTTC.

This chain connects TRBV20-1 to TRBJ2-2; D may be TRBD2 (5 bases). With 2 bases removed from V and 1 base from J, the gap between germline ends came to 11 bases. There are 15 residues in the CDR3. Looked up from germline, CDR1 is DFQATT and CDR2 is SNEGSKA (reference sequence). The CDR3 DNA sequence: TGCAGTGCTAGATTAGGTGGGAGGAACACCGGGGAGCTGTTTTTT. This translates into CSARLGGRNTGELFF.

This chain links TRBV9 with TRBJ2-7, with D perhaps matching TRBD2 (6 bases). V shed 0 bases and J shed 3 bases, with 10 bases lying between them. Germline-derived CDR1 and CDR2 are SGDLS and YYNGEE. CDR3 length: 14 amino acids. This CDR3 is CASSVGQEGYEQYF. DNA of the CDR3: TGTGCCAGCAGCGTAGGGCAGGAGGGCTACGAGCAGTACTTC.

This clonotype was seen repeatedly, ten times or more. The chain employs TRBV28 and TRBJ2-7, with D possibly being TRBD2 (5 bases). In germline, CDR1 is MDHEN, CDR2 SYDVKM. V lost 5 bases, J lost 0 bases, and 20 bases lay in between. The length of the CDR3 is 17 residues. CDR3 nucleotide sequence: TGTGCCAGCAGTCGCATGGGTTCGAGCGGAGACTCCTACGAGCAGTACTTC. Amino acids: CASSRMGSSGDSYEQYF.

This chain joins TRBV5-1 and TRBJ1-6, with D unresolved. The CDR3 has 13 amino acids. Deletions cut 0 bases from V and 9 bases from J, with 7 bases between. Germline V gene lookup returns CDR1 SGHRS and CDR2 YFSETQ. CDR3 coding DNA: TGCGCCAGCAGCTTGGGGGGTCCTTCACCCCTCCACTTT. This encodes CASSLGGPSPLHF.

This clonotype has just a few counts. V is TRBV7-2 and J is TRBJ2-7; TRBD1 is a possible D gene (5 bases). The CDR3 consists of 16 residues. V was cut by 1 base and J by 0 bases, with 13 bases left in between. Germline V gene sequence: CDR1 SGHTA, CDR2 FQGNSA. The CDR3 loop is CASSLGVRGSSYEQYF. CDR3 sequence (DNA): TGTGCCAGCAGCTTAGGTGTAAGGGGAAGCTCCTACGAGCAGTACTTC.

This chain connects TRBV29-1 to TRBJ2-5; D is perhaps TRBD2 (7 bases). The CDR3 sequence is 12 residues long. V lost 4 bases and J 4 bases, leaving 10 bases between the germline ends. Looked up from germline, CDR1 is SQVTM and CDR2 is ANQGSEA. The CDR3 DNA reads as TGCAGCGTTGTACGGGGGGCAGAGACCCAGTACTTC. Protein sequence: CSVVRGAETQYF.

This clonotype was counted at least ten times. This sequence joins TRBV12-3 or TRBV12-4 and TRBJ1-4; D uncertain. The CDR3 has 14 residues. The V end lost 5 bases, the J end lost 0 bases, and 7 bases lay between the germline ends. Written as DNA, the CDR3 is TGTGCCAGCAGTACCCTAGCAACTAATGAAAAACTGTTTTTT. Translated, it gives CASSTLATNEKLFF.

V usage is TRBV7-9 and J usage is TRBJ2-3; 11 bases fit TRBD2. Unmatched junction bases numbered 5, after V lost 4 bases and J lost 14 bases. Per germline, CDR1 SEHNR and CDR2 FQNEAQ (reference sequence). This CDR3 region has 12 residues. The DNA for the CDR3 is TGTGCCAGCAGCTCAGGACTAGCGGGTCTGTATTTT. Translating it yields CASSSGLAGLYF.

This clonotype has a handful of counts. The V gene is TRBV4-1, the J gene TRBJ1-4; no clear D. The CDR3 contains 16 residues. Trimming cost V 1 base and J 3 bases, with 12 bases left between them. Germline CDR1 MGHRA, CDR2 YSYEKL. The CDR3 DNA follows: TGCGCCAGCAGCCAAGCGAACGGGATACCTAATGAAAAACTGTTTTTT. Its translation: CASSQANGIPNEKLFF.

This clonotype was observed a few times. The CDR3 sequence: CARALGTPGQFF. The CDR3 DNA follows: TGTGCCAGAGCCCTTGGCACCCCAGGGCAGTTCTTC. The chain is built from TRBV28 and TRBJ2-1; D is unclear. The CDR3 spans 12 residues. V dropped 9 bases and J dropped 12 bases, with 18 bases sitting between them. Germline CDR1 is MDHEN and CDR2 is SYDVKM.